The 23 T cell receptor beta chains in this list originate from one sample, sequenced in a study of shared clonotypes between healthy human individuals. Terminally differentiated effector memory CD45RA+ cells were left out of the naive CD8 fraction, which was CD45RO-negative and positively selected for CCR7. Only in-frame clones appear in the TCRdb table, and some are missing; sequencing was by immunoSEQ multiplex PCR. The sample holds about 580,000 clones, more than 95% seen once. What was sequenced was naive CD8+ T cells sorted from blood. The source is a man aged 25-45 years in good health.

This chain connects TRBV11-2 to TRBJ2-7; 9 bases map to TRBD2. The CDR3 is 16 amino acids. The trim removed 0 bases at V and 2 bases at J, leaving 5 bases unmatched. The germline V gene encodes CDR1 SGHAT and CDR2 FQNNGV. Here the CDR3 reads CASSLDSLAGTYEQYF. The CDR3 bases are TGTGCCAGCAGCTTAGATAGCCTAGCGGGAACCTACGAGCAGTACTTC.

The DNA for the CDR3 is TGTGCCAGCAGCTCCCGGGACCGTTCCTACGAGCAGTACTTC. Protein sequence: CASSSRDRSYEQYF. V usage is TRBV9 and J usage is TRBJ2-7; D may be TRBD1 or TRBD2 (5 bases each). V lost 4 bases to trimming and J lost 1 base, with 12 bases between them. Germline values: CDR1 SGDLS, CDR2 YYNGEE. CDR3 size: 14 residues. Drawing the rest from reference TRBV9 and TRBJ2-7, the complete variable domain is DSGVTQTPKHLITATGQRVTLRCSPRSGDLSVYWYQQSLDQGLQFLIQYYNGEERAKGNILERFSAQQFPDLHSELNLSSLELGDSALYFCASSSRDRSYEQYFGPGTRLTVT.

CDR3 sequence reads: CASSLASRLAEAFF. The DNA for the CDR3 is TGTGCCAGCAGCTTAGCGTCGAGATTAGCTGAAGCTTTCTTT. The chain employs TRBV7-9 and TRBJ1-1; no clear D. V lost 0 bases, J lost 6 bases, and 11 bases lay in between. The germline V gene has CDR1 SEHNR and CDR2 FQNEAQ (reference sequence). CDR3 length equals 14 residues.

The chain carries TRBV10-3 and TRBJ2-7; 7 nucleotides align to TRBD1. Germline CDR1 reads ENHRY; CDR2 reads SYGVKD. This CDR3 contains 15 residues. V gave up 0 bases and J gave up 3 bases; unmatched junction bases: 5. This chain's CDR3 is CAISESWDSFYEQYF. Here the CDR3 DNA reads TGTGCCATCAGTGAGTCGTGGGACAGTTTCTACGAGCAGTACTTC.

This chain connects TRBV5-5 to TRBJ2-1, with 7 nucleotides matching TRBD2. With 5 bases clipped from V and 1 base from J, the junction kept 6 bases outside the gene matches. Germline V gene data show CDR1 as SGHKS and CDR2 as YYEKEE (reference sequence). This CDR3 region has 15 residues. CDR3 loop: CASSAGDGSYNEQFF. CDR3 DNA: TGTGCCAGCAGTGCGGGGGACGGATCCTACAATGAGCAGTTCTTC.

This chain joins TRBV27 and TRBJ1-4, with D possibly TRBD1 on 5 matching bases. The germline V gene encodes CDR1 MNHEY and CDR2 SMNVEV (reference sequence). The CDR3 loop spans 15 amino acids. The ends were cut back, 2 bases at V and 3 bases at J, with 10 bases in the middle. Written as DNA, the CDR3 is TGTGCCAGCAGTTTAAATCAGGGACCTAATGAAAAACTGTTTTTT. It translates to CASSLNQGPNEKLFF.

The chain is built from TRBV7-2 and TRBJ2-1; D may match TRBD1 or TRBD2 (5 bases each). The V gene lost 4 bases and the J gene lost 5 bases, with 18 bases spanning the gap. Germline values: CDR1 SGHTA, CDR2 FQGNSA. The CDR3 consists of 16 residues. CDR3 nucleotide sequence: TGTGCCAGCAGCTCCCCCCGGGACGCCTCGCACAATGAGCAGTTCTTC. It is translated as CASSSPRDASHNEQFF. Full variable domain (outside the CDR3, taken from reference TRBV7-2 and TRBJ2-1): GAGVSQSPSNKVTEKGKDVELRCDPISGHTALYWYRQSLGQGLEFLIYFQGNSAPDKSGLPSDRFSAERTGGSVSTLTIQRTQQEDSAVYLCASSSPRDASHNEQFFGPGTRLTVL.

This clone was recorded once. The chain uses TRBV27 and TRBJ2-7; D is perhaps TRBD1 (6 bases). There are 16 residues in the CDR3. CDR1 and CDR2 from the germline V gene are MNHEY and SMNVEV (reference sequence). Trimming shortened V by 1 base and J by 2 bases, and 15 bases separated the two germline ends. The CDR3 coding sequence is TGTGCCAGCAGTTTATACAGGGCGGAAGCCACCTACGAGCAGTACTTC. Amino acids: CASSLYRAEATYEQYF.

The chain combines TRBV9 with TRBJ2-3; D ambiguous. Germline V gene data show CDR1 as SGDLS and CDR2 as YYNGEE. This CDR3 has 15 residues. Trimming left V 2 bases short and J 1 base short, with 11 bases between. CDR3 loop: CASSVSSVRTDTQYF. In DNA, the CDR3 is TGTGCCAGCAGCGTCTCGAGCGTCCGCACAGATACGCAGTATTTT.

The chain carries TRBV28 and TRBJ2-5; 11 bases are a match to TRBD2. With V trimmed by 5 bases and J by 4 bases, 3 bases remained unmatched. The CDR3 is 14 amino acids. Germline CDR1 reads MDHEN; CDR2 reads SYDVKM. The CDR3, as DNA: TGTGCCAGCAGTGCCCTAGCGGGAGGAGAGACCCAGTACTTC. Protein sequence: CASSALAGGETQYF. The variable domain in full, with the rest retrieved from reference TRBV28 and TRBJ2-5, is DVKVTQSSRYLVKRTGEKVFLECVQDMDHENMFWYRQDPGLGLRLIYFSYDVKMKEKGDIPEGYSVSREKKERFSLILESASTNQTSMYLCASSALAGGETQYFGPGTRLLVL.

V and J are TRBV5-5 and TRBJ2-1; 10 nucleotides match TRBD2. The V gene's germline CDR1 is SGHKS and CDR2 YYEKEE (reference sequence). Trimming removed 4 bases from V and 7 bases from J; junction bases left unmatched: 11. This CDR3 contains 16 residues. The CDR3, as DNA: TGTGCCAGCAGCGCACTGACTAGCGGGTTTGGTAATGAGCAGTTCTTC. Its protein is CASSALTSGFGNEQFF.

The chain links TRBV11-2 to TRBJ2-4, with D perhaps given as TRBD1 or TRBD2 (5 bases each). The germline CDR1 and CDR2 sequences are SGHAT and FQNNGV. Trimming took 1 base from V and 11 from J, leaving 24 bases between them. This CDR3 has 17 amino acids. CDR3 coding DNA: TGTGCCAGCAGCTTAGTAGGTGGGGGTAGAGCTTCGCGCGTTCAGTACTTC. Translating it yields CASSLVGGGRASRVQYF.

The CDR3 nucleotides read TGTGCCAGCAGTTACACGATAGCGGGATCGGGAGAGACCCAGTACTTC. Its translation is CASSYTIAGSGETQYF. The rearrangement uses TRBV6-6 and TRBJ2-5, with 8 bases identical to TRBD2. The length of the CDR3 is 16 residues. The ends lost 2 bases at V and 4 bases at J; junction bases unmatched: 9. The V gene's germline CDR1 is MNHNY and CDR2 SVGAGI (reference sequence).

The CDR3 sequence is CASSETRDRRNTEAFF. Written as DNA, the CDR3 is TGTGCCAGCAGTGAAACCCGGGACAGAAGAAACACTGAAGCTTTCTTT. This sequence joins TRBV2 and TRBJ1-1, with TRBD1 matching 7 bases. Unmatched junction bases numbered 8, after V lost 2 bases and J lost 2 bases. The germline V gene has CDR1 SNHLY and CDR2 FYNNEI. The CDR3 is 16 amino acids.

V and J are TRBV14 and TRBJ2-5; the match to TRBD2 covers 14 bases. J lost 4 bases, V lost 1 base, and 17 bases had no gene match. The CDR3 consists of 21 residues. Germline CDR1 SGHDN, CDR2 FVKESK. The chain's CDR3 is CASSQVFGTSGRDSPRETQYF. The CDR3 DNA is TGTGCCAGCAGCCAAGTGTTCGGGACTAGCGGGAGAGATTCCCCCCGAGAGACCCAGTACTTC.

In nucleotides, the CDR3 is TGTGCCACCAGCAGAAACCGAGGGGCCTACTACAATGAGCAGTTCTTC. Translated, it gives CATSRNRGAYYNEQFF. The chain carries TRBV15 and TRBJ2-1, with D perhaps TRBD1 or TRBD2 (5 bases each). The germline gives CDR1 LNHNV, CDR2 YYDKDF (reference sequence). Trimming took 2 bases from V and 3 from J, leaving 14 bases between them. CDR3 length: 16 residues.

The chain employs TRBV9 and TRBJ2-2, with D perhaps matching TRBD1 (6 bases). This CDR3 spans 16 amino acids. Trimming pared 4 bases from V and 5 bases from J, leaving 18 bases between. From germline, CDR1 is SGDLS and CDR2 YYNGEE. CDR3 loop: CASSNRETRITGELFF. DNA for the CDR3: TGTGCCAGCAGCAACAGGGAGACCAGAATTACCGGGGAGCTGTTTTTT.

This clone was detected once. V gene TRBV23-1 combines with J gene TRBJ2-7; 9 positions match TRBD1. TRBV23-1 is placed among ORFs of uncertain function. J gave up 2 bases and V 7 bases, and 9 bases lay outside the gene matches. This CDR3 is built from 15 residues. This CDR3 is CASKTGGFFAYEQYF. In DNA, the CDR3 is TGCGCCAGCAAAACAGGGGGCTTCTTCGCCTACGAGCAGTACTTC.

The chain is built from TRBV9 and TRBJ2-5, with a possible D match to TRBD1 (5 bases). The CDR3 extends over 15 amino acids. The germline gives CDR1 SGDLS, CDR2 YYNGEE. Trimming cost V 0 bases and J 0 bases, with 9 bases left between them. The CDR3, as DNA: TGTGCCAGCAGCGTAGATAAGGGGTACCAAGAGACCCAGTACTTC. It encodes CASSVDKGYQETQYF.

The rearrangement uses TRBV29-1 and TRBJ2-3; D possibly uses TRBD1 or TRBD2 (5 bases each). The CDR3 length is 13 residues. Germline values: CDR1 SQVTM, CDR2 ANQGSEA. V was trimmed by 8 bases and J by 1 base, leaving 13 bases between them. The CDR3 loop reads CSSMGDGTDTQYF. CDR3 DNA: TGCAGCTCTATGGGGGACGGCACAGATACGCAGTATTTT.

V is TRBV29-1 and J is TRBJ2-2, with TRBD2 matching 7 bases. The junction had 6 bases not matched to a gene; V was cut back by 1 base and J by 1 base. Germline V gene data show CDR1 as SQVTM and CDR2 as ANQGSEA. The CDR3 is made up of 16 amino acids. CDR3 sequence reads: CSVEGAGARNTGELFF. The DNA for the CDR3 is TGCAGCGTTGAAGGGGCGGGAGCACGGAACACCGGGGAGCTGTTTTTT.

This clone was recorded once. This chain connects TRBV27 to TRBJ1-5; 7 positions match TRBD1. This CDR3 comprises 14 residues. The ends lost 7 bases at V and 7 bases at J; junction bases unmatched: 10. CDR1 and CDR2 (germline): MNHEY, SMNVEV (reference sequence). The CDR3, as DNA: TGTGCCAGCACGGCCGGGCAGGGGGAACAGCCCCAGCATTTT. Protein: CASTAGQGEQPQHF.

As concerns this clone: Other DNA sequences in this sample translate to the same CDR3. This rearrangement joins TRBV15 to TRBJ2-7; unclear D gene. CDR1 and CDR2 from the germline V gene are LNHNV and YYDKDF (reference sequence). The CDR3 has 13 residues. The V and J ends lost 0 bases and 3 bases respectively, with 6 bases between them. CDR3 sequence: CATSRDLGYEQYF. CDR3 bases: TGTGCCACCAGCAGAGATCTCGGCTACGAGCAGTACTTC.